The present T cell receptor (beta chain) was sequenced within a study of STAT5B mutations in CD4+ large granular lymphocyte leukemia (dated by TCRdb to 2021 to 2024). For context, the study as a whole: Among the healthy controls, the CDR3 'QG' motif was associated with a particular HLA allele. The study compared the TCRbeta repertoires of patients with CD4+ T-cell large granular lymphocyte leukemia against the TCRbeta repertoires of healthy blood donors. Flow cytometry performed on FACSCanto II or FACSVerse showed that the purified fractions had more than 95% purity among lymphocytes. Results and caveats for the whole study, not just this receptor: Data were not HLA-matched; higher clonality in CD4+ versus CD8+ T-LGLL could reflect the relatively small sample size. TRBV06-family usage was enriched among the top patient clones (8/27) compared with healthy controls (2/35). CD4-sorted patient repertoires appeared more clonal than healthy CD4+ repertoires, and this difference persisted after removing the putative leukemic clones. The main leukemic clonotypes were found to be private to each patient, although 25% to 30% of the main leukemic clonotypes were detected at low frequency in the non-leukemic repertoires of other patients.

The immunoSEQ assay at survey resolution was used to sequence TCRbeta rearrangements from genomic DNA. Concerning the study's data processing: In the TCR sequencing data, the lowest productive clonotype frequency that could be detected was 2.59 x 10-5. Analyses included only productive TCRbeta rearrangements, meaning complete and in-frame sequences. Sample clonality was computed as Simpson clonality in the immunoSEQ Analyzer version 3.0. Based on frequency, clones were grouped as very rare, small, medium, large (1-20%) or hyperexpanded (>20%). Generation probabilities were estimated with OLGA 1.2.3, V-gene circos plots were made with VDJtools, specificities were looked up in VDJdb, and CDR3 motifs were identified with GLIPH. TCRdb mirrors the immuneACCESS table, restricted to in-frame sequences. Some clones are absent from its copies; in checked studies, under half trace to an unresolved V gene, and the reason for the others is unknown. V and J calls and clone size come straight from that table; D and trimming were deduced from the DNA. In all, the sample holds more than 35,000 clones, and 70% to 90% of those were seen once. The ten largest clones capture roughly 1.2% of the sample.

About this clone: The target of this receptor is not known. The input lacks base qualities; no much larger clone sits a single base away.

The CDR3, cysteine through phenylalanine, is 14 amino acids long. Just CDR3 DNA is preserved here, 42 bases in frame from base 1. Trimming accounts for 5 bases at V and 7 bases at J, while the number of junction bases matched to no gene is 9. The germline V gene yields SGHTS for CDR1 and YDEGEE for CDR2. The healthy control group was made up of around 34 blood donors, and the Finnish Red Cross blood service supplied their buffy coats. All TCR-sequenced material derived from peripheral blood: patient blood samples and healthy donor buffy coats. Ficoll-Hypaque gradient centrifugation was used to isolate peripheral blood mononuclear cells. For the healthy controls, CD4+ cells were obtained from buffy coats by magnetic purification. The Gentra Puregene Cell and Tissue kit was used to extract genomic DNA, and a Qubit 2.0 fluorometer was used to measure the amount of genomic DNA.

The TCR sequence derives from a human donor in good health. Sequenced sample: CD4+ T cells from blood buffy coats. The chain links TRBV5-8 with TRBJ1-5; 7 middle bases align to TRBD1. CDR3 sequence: CASSLQGSEQPQHF. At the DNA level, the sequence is TGTGCCAGCAGTTTACAGGGGAGTGAACAGCCCCAGCATTTT.